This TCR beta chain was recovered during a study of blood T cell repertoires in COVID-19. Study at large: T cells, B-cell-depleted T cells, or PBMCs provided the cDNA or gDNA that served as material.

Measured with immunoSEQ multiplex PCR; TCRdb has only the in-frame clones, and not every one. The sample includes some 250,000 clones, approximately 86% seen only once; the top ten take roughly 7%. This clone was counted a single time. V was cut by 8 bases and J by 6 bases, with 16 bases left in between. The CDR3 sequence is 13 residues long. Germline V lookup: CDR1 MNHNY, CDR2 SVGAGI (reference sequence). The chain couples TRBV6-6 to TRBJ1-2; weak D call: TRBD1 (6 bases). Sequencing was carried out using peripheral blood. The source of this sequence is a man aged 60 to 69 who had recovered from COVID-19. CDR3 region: CASGGGGLDGYTF. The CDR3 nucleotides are TGTGCCAGCGGGGGCGGGGGATTGGATGGCTACACCTTC.